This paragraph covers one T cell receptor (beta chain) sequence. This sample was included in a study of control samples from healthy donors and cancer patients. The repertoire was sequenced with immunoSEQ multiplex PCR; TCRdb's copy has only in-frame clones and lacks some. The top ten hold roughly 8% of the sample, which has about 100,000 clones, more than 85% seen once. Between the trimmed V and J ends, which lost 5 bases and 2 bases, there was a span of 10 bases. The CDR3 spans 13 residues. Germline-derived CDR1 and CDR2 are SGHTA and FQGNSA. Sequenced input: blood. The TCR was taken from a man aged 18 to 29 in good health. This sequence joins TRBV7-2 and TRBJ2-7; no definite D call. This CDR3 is CASSIGLAYEQYF. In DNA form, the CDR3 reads TGTGCCAGCAGCATCGGGTTGGCCTACGAGCAGTACTTC.